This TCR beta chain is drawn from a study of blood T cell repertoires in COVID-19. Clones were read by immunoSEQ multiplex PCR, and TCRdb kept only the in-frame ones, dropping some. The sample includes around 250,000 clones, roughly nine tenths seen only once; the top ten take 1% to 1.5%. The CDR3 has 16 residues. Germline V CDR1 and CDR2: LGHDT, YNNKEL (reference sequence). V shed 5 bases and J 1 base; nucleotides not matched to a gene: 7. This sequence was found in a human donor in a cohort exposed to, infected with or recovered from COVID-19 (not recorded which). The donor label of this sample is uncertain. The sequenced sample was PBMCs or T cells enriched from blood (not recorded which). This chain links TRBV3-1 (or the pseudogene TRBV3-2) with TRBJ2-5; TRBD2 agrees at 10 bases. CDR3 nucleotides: TGTGCCAGCAGCGCTCTAGAGCGGGGGGGCCAAGAGACCCAGTACTTC. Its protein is CASSALERGGQETQYF.